The 18 T cell receptor beta chains below were found in one sample sequenced in a study of preoperative IRX-2 immunotherapy in early breast cancer. Treatment meaning: preoperative locoregional IRX-2 cytokine immunotherapy. Produced via immunoSEQ multiplex PCR; TCRdb's table is partial and in-frame only. This table has some 99,000 clones, more than 80% appearing once. The starting material was tumor tissue, obtained after IRX-2 immunotherapy. The receptor set was obtained from a human donor with breast cancer.

This rearrangement joins TRBV5-1 to TRBJ1-2, with TRBD1 matching 9 bases. This CDR3 has 16 residues. The V gene end was trimmed by 1 base and the J gene end by 5 bases; junction bases not matched to a gene: 9. The germline CDR1 and CDR2 sequences are SGHRS and YFSETQ. DNA for the CDR3: TGCGCCAGCAGCTTGTCTTCTCGCGGACAGGGGTATGGCTACACCTTC. Its protein is CASSLSSRGQGYGYTF.

The CDR3 nucleotides are TGTGCCAGCAGCTCCCGACTAGCGGGAGATGCAGATACGCAGTATTTT. It is translated as CASSSRLAGDADTQYF. The chain couples TRBV6-4 to TRBJ2-3; 12 bases are shared with TRBD2. The CDR3 runs 16 residues. The V and J ends lost 6 bases and 4 bases, in that order; junction bases with no gene match: 8. Germline CDR1 is MRHNA and CDR2 is SNTAGT.

The gene calls are TRBV7-1 and TRBJ2-1, with 8 bases fitting TRBD1. TRBV7-1 is treated as an ORF (open reading frame) with a function not yet certain. With 5 bases clipped from V and 2 bases from J, the junction kept 5 bases outside the gene matches. The CDR3 extends over 15 amino acids. The CDR3 is CASSAGQGTYNEQFF. CDR3 DNA sequence: TGTGCCAGCAGCGCAGGACAGGGCACCTACAATGAGCAGTTCTTC.

The rearrangement joins TRBV29-1 to TRBJ1-1; D not resolved. The CDR3 totals 13 residues. Trimming removed 4 bases from V and 0 bases from J, with 9 bases in between. The germline V gene has CDR1 SQVTM and CDR2 ANQGSEA. The CDR3 sequence: CSVGSPVNTEAFF. DNA of the CDR3: TGCAGCGTTGGTTCCCCGGTGAACACTGAAGCTTTCTTT.

The V gene is TRBV22-1, the J gene TRBJ1-2; the table names TRBD1, a call not compared with the DNA. TRBV22-1 is assigned pseudogene status. CDR3 length equals 12 residues. In nucleotides, the CDR3 is TGTGCCAGCAGGACAGGGGAGGCTGGCTACACCTTC. It codes for CASRTGEAGYTF.

This clone was observed once. In nucleotides, the CDR3 is TGTGCCAGCATGGGCTCGGTCTCTGAAGCTTTCTTT. Translating it yields CASMGSVSEAFF. The chain couples TRBV6-8 to TRBJ1-1; D remains unclear. Per the germline V gene, CDR1 is MNHGY and CDR2 is SAAAGT. Deletions cut 7 bases from V and 6 bases from J, with 12 bases between. CDR3 size: 12 residues.

This clone turned up a few times. V gene TRBV28 combines with J gene TRBJ2-4; maybe TRBD1 (6 bases). CDR3 length: 15 residues. Germline loops: CDR1 MDHEN, CDR2 SYDVKM. V was cut by 2 bases and J by 0 bases, with 8 bases left in between. The chain's CDR3 is CASSLEGVAKNIQYF. As DNA, the CDR3 is TGTGCCAGCAGTTTAGAGGGGGTAGCCAAAAACATTCAGTACTTC.

For this clone: Other DNA sequences within the sample encode an identical CDR3. The chain carries TRBV18 and TRBJ2-7; a weak D match, TRBD2 (5 bases). Germline V CDR1 and CDR2: KGHSH, LQKENI. This CDR3 comprises 13 residues. Trimming stripped 2 bases from V and 2 bases from J, with 7 bases between. CDR3 in DNA: TGTGCCAGCTCACCAGGACTTGCCTACGAGCAGTACTTC. Residues: CASSPGLAYEQYF. Based on the CDR3 plus reference TRBV18 and TRBJ2-7, the full variable domain is NAGVMQNPRHLVRRRGQEARLRCSPMKGHSHVYWYRQLPEEGLKFMVYLQKENIIDESGMPKERFSAEFPKEGPSILRIQQVVRGDSAAYFCASSPGLAYEQYFGPGTRLTVT.

This chain connects TRBV28 to TRBJ1-2, with D uncertain. In germline, CDR1 is MDHEN, CDR2 SYDVKM. V was shortened by 11 bases and J by 0 bases, with 13 bases between the two germline ends. This CDR3 contains 13 residues. CDR3 protein: CAHGREANYGYTF. CDR3 nucleotide sequence: TGTGCCCACGGGAGGGAAGCTAACTATGGCTACACCTTC.

The chain has TRBV5-1 and TRBJ1-1, with D possibly being TRBD1 (6 bases). Per the germline V gene, CDR1 is SGHRS and CDR2 is YFSETQ. Between the trimmed V and J ends, which lost 0 bases and 7 bases, there was a span of 16 bases. This CDR3 has 15 residues. CDR3 DNA sequence: TGCGCCAGCAGCTTGGCCCCCGGCAGGGGTCATGAAGCTTTCTTT. It is translated as CASSLAPGRGHEAFF.

The rearrangement links TRBV10-3 to TRBJ1-3; D remains ambiguous. Trimming took 2 bases from V and 4 from J, leaving 9 bases between them. CDR1 is ENHRY, CDR2 SYGVKD, per germline. There are 14 residues in the CDR3. CDR3 residues: CAISEGPKGNTIYF. CDR3 nucleotide sequence: TGTGCCATCAGTGAGGGTCCTAAGGGAAACACCATATATTTT.

The chain combines TRBV18 with TRBJ1-1, with D uncertain. Trimming took 5 bases from V and 3 from J, leaving 7 bases between them. There are 12 residues in the CDR3. The germline gives CDR1 KGHSH, CDR2 LQKENI. In DNA form, the CDR3 reads TGTGCCAGCTCATTCGGGGACACTGAAGCTTTCTTT. Translation: CASSFGDTEAFF.

This rearrangement joins TRBV30 to TRBJ1-2; TRBD1 aligns across 7 bases. The ends lost 5 bases at V and 8 bases at J; junction bases unmatched: 5. From germline, CDR1 is GTSNPN and CDR2 SVGIG (reference sequence). This CDR3 comprises 11 residues. The DNA of the CDR3 is TGTGCCTGGGGGACAGTTTACGGCTACACCTTC. This sequence encodes CAWGTVYGYTF.

The rearrangement links TRBV10-2 to TRBJ2-7, with TRBD2 matching over 9 bases. Germline V lookup: CDR1 WSHSY, CDR2 SAAADI. V was clipped by 3 bases and J by 2 bases; unmatched bases: 8. CDR3 length: 16 residues. The CDR3 loop reads CASSDFGGTSPYEQYF. In DNA, the CDR3 is TGCGCCAGCAGTGATTTCGGGGGGACTAGCCCCTACGAGCAGTACTTC.

The rearrangement joins TRBV14 to TRBJ1-2, with 8 positions matching TRBD1. V lost 4 bases, J lost 5 bases, and 9 bases stayed unmatched. Germline values: CDR1 SGHDN, CDR2 FVKESK. The CDR3 sequence is 15 residues long. The CDR3 loop is CASSRRRDRPYGYTF. Written as DNA, the CDR3 is TGTGCCAGCAGCCGTCGCCGGGACAGGCCTTATGGCTACACCTTC.

The chain uses TRBV4-1 and TRBJ1-4; D uncertain. Germline values: CDR1 MGHRA, CDR2 YSYEKL. The V gene lost 4 bases and the J gene lost 5 bases, with 11 bases spanning the gap. The CDR3 is made up of 14 amino acids. DNA of the CDR3: TGCGCCAGCAGCCCGGGAGGTAAAAATGAAAAACTGTTTTTT. Translation gives CASSPGGKNEKLFF.

This chain connects TRBV30 to TRBJ2-7, with D possibly matching TRBD2 (5 bases). This CDR3 is built from 12 residues. Germline lookup yields CDR1 GTSNPN and CDR2 SVGIG (reference sequence). Trimming took 5 bases from V and 3 from J, leaving 11 bases between them. The CDR3 DNA sequence: TGTGCCTGGGGGGAGAACAGCTACGAGCAGTACTTC. Encoded protein: CAWGENSYEQYF. Based on the CDR3 plus reference TRBV30 and TRBJ2-7, the full variable domain is SQTIHQWPATLVQPVGSPLSLECTVEGTSNPNLYWYRQAAGRGLQLLFYSVGIGQISSEVPQNLSASRPQDRQFILSSKKLLLSDSGFYLCAWGENSYEQYFGPGTRLTVT.

The rearrangement links TRBV7-6 to TRBJ2-2; D is undetermined. The CDR3 runs to 17 residues. V gave up 1 base and J gave up 0 bases, with 12 bases separating them. Germline V gene lookup returns CDR1 SGHVS and CDR2 FNYEAQ. CDR3 DNA: TGTGCCAGCAGCTTAGGCATGGACCCCTCGAACACCGGGGAGCTGTTTTTT. Protein product: CASSLGMDPSNTGELFF.